Listed here are 21 T cell receptor beta chains from one sample, sequenced in a study of CD8+CD57+ T cells in acquired aplastic anemia. Genomic DNA, the template, was used for profiling of the TCR beta VDJ and CDR3. TCRdb recomputed calls from the reads with MiXCR, one row per CDR3 protein. The profile shows approximately 200,000 distinct CDR3 sequences, 61% of them singletons. The sample consisted of sorted CD4+, CD8+, or CD8+CD57+ T cells (not recorded which) from PBMCs. These receptors were taken from a human donor in good health.

This chain connects TRBV7-2 to TRBJ2-3, with TRBD2 matching over 10 bases. Germline-derived CDR1 and CDR2 are SGHTA and FQGNSA. The CDR3 spans 16 residues. Unmatched junction bases numbered 5, after V lost 5 bases and J lost 0 bases. The CDR3 reads CASSRSSGRSTDTQYF. CDR3 nucleotides: TGTGCCAGCAGCCGAAGTAGCGGGAGGAGCACAGATACGCAGTATTTT.

This sequence joins TRBV2 and TRBJ2-7; 8 nucleotides line up with TRBD2. CDR1 and CDR2 from the germline V gene are SNHLY and FYNNEI. The CDR3 is 12 amino acids. The J segment lost 5 bases and the V segment lost 7 bases, leaving 4 bases of the junction unmatched. CDR3 bases: TGTGCCAGCAAGTGGACTAGCAACGAGCAGTACTTC. This gives the protein CASKWTSNEQYF.

Only one count was recorded for this clonotype. The chain links TRBV20-1 to TRBJ2-5; TRBD1 agrees at 9 bases. The CDR3 consists of 17 residues. The germline V gene encodes CDR1 DFQATT and CDR2 SNEGSKA (reference sequence). The V gene end was trimmed by 5 bases and the J gene end by 3 bases; junction bases not matched to a gene: 16. For the CDR3, the DNA is TGCAGTGCTGGGACCCGGGACAGGGTGCGACCAGAAGAGACCCAGTACTTC. Translation gives CSAGTRDRVRPEETQYF.

This clonotype was observed many times. The chain is built from TRBV5-8 and TRBJ2-5; the D gene is possibly TRBD2 (6 bases). Trimming took off 3 bases at V and 4 bases at J, with 16 bases between the two ends. The CDR3 has 15 residues. The germline gives CDR1 SGHTS, CDR2 YDEGEE. The CDR3, as DNA: TGTGCCAGCAGCTCGGGGGACTCGGCGGGAGAGACCCAGTACTTC. It translates to CASSSGDSAGETQYF. Supplemented by reference TRBV5-8 and TRBJ2-5, the full variable domain reads EAGVTQSPTHLIKTRGQQATLRCSPISGHTSVYWYQQALGLGLQFLLWYDEGEERNRGNFPPRFSGRQFPNYSSELNVNALELEDSALYLCASSSGDSAGETQYFGPGTRLLVL.

This clonotype was found a few times. A single base separates this from a much larger clone, so it may be a read error. V usage is TRBV7-8 and J usage is TRBJ2-7, with 7 bases fitting TRBD1. Germline loops: CDR1 SGHVS, CDR2 FQNEAQ. The V segment lost 3 bases and the J segment 2 bases; nucleotides outside the gene matches: 4. There are 14 residues in the CDR3. The CDR3 bases are TGTGCCAGCAGCTTCCGGGACAGTCCCTACGAGCAGTACTTC. Protein sequence: CASSFRDSPYEQYF.

This clonotype was counted ten times or more. V is TRBV24-1 and J is TRBJ1-6; D remains unclear. Deletions cut 6 bases from V and 2 bases from J, with 1 base between. Germline V lookup: CDR1 KGHDR, CDR2 SFDVKD. The CDR3 totals 12 residues. The CDR3 loop is CATSTYNSPLHF. The CDR3 nucleotides are TGTGCCACCAGTACCTATAATTCACCCCTCCACTTT.

The CDR3 DNA follows: TGTGCCAGCAGTGCGGGGTTTTACGAGCAGTACTTC. This sequence encodes CASSAGFYEQYF. V usage is TRBV6-4 and J usage is TRBJ2-7; D perhaps matches TRBD2 (5 bases). Trimming took 4 bases from V and 4 from J, leaving 8 bases between them. Germline V gives CDR1 MRHNA, CDR2 SNTAGT. There are 12 residues in the CDR3.

This clonotype was observed many times. This chain joins TRBV19 and TRBJ1-6; D is undetermined. The CDR3 covers 13 residues. V lost 1 base to trimming and J lost 10 bases, with 8 bases between them. The germline V gene encodes CDR1 LNHDA and CDR2 SQIVND (reference sequence). As DNA, the CDR3 is TGTGCCAGTAGTATAGGGATATGGTCACCCCTCCACTTT. It specifies CASSIGIWSPLHF.

The chain combines TRBV19 with TRBJ2-3; D is unresolved. Trimming removed 5 bases at V and 1 base at J, with 10 bases between. Germline values: CDR1 LNHDA, CDR2 SQIVND (reference sequence). The CDR3 spans 14 residues. CDR3 nucleotide sequence: TGTGCCAGTAGTTGGTCGGGCGGCACAGATACGCAGTATTTT. Protein product: CASSWSGGTDTQYF.

The chain uses TRBV7-9 and TRBJ1-2; TRBD1 aligns across 7 bases. Germline V gene data show CDR1 as SEHNR and CDR2 as FQNEAQ (reference sequence). The V and J ends lost 4 bases and 10 bases, in that order; junction bases with no gene match: 9. The CDR3 is 13 residues long. CDR3 protein: CASSSRTGFDYTF. In DNA form, the CDR3 reads TGTGCCAGCAGCTCGCGGACAGGTTTCGACTACACCTTC.

This clonotype was seen more than once but under ten times. This chain uses TRBV20-1 with TRBJ2-7; the D call may be TRBD1 or TRBD2 (6 bases each). V lost 4 bases, J lost 2 bases, and 18 bases lay in between. This CDR3 is built from 15 residues. The germline V gene has CDR1 DFQATT and CDR2 SNEGSKA (reference sequence). The CDR3: CSANHRDLTAYEQYF. The CDR3 DNA follows: TGCAGTGCTAATCACAGGGACTTGACGGCCTACGAGCAGTACTTC.

The chain employs TRBV2 and TRBJ2-5; TRBD2 is a possible D gene (5 bases). Per germline, CDR1 SNHLY and CDR2 FYNNEI. With 8 bases removed from V and 1 base from J, the gap between germline ends came to 11 bases. The CDR3 runs to 13 residues. In DNA, the CDR3 is TGTGCCAGCGGCCGGGATCTCCAAGAGACCCAGTACTTC. Its protein is CASGRDLQETQYF.

The chain uses TRBV5-1 and TRBJ2-5, with TRBD2 identical over 12 bases. From germline, CDR1 is SGHRS and CDR2 YFSETQ. The CDR3 covers 15 residues. The V gene end was trimmed by 5 bases and the J gene end by 2 bases; junction bases not matched to a gene: 4. CDR3 bases: TGCGCCAGCAGAACTGGACTAGCGGGGCAAGAGACCCAGTACTTC. This translates into CASRTGLAGQETQYF.

The chain has TRBV19 and TRBJ1-5; D may be TRBD1 (5 bases). CDR1 LNHDA and CDR2 SQIVND come from the germline V gene (reference sequence). The CDR3 is made up of 16 amino acids. The germline V and J ends were trimmed by 4 bases and 7 bases, with 20 bases remaining between them. CDR3 in DNA: TGTGCCAGTAGTAATGAGTACGGGACCGGCGGACAGCCCCAGCATTTT. Its translation: CASSNEYGTGGQPQHF.

This clonotype occurred a few times. Because the CDR3 is missing its conserved closing phenylalanine or tryptophan, this is likely a read error. This rearrangement joins TRBV24-1 to TRBJ1-2; 10 bases line up with TRBD1. Germline lookup yields CDR1 KGHDR and CDR2 SFDVKD. The J segment lost 5 bases and the V segment lost 2 bases, leaving 10 bases of the junction unmatched. The CDR3 totals 17 residues. Here the CDR3 reads CATSDSRRQGARYGYTS. The CDR3 nucleotides read TGTGCCACCAGTGATTCGAGACGACAGGGGGCAAGATATGGCTACACCTCC.

This clonotype was detected many times. The CDR3, as DNA: TGTGCCAGCAGCCCCGTTGGCATGGGTAGCAATCAGCCCCAGCATTTT. Protein: CASSPVGMGSNQPQHF. The chain links TRBV6-5 to TRBJ1-5; D is uncertain. Trimming cost V 6 bases and J 0 bases, with 15 bases left between them. The V gene's germline CDR1 is MNHEY and CDR2 SVGAGI. This CDR3 contains 16 residues.

The chain joins TRBV20-1 to TRBJ2-7; 8 bases align to TRBD2. Trimming took 6 bases from V and 3 from J; bases not matched to a gene: 16. Germline V gene sequence: CDR1 DFQATT, CDR2 SNEGSKA (reference sequence). This CDR3 has 16 amino acids. The CDR3 sequence: CSALIPGTSGLYEQYF. The CDR3 nucleotides are TGCAGTGCCCTTATACCCGGAACTAGCGGCCTCTACGAGCAGTACTTC.

Comments on this clonotype: This could be a read error, since a much larger clone is one nucleotide away. The chain links TRBV12-3 or TRBV12-4 to TRBJ2-1; no reliable D call. The CDR3 has 10 amino acids. The V end lost 6 bases, the J end lost 5 bases, and 2 bases lay between the germline ends. CDR3 amino acids: CASSNNEQFF. The CDR3 region has the DNA TGTGCCAGCAGCAACAATGAGCAGTTCTTC.

Remarks on this clonotype: One end of the junction does not line up with germline, which may come from a read error. The rearrangement uses TRBV5-1 and TRBJ1-5, with D tentatively TRBD1 (6 bases). This CDR3 comprises 15 residues. Germline CDR1 is SGHRS and CDR2 is YFSETQ. The CDR3 DNA reads TGTGCCAGCAGCTGGCAGGGGAGAGCCAATCAGCCCCAGCATTTT. Protein sequence: CASSWQGRANQPQHF.

Comment on this clonotype: The junction departs from germline at one end; a sequencing error may be responsible. The CDR3 spells CASGLNGKILSHSNQPQHF. The CDR3 DNA is TGTGCCAGCGGCTTAAACGGGAAGATCTTGAGCCATAGCAATCAGCCCCAGCATTTT. The rearrangement uses TRBV7-2 and TRBJ1-5, with D hard to call. Germline lookup yields CDR1 SGHTA and CDR2 FQGNSA. This CDR3 spans 19 amino acids.

The rearrangement links TRBV15 to TRBJ2-3; TRBD2 agrees at 10 bases. The CDR3 is made up of 16 amino acids. Germline CDR1 is LNHNV and CDR2 is YYDKDF (reference sequence). The V gene end was trimmed by 3 bases and the J gene end by 4 bases; junction bases not matched to a gene: 7. The CDR3: CATSSPVAGGPDTQYF. The CDR3 coding sequence is TGTGCCACCAGCAGTCCGGTAGCGGGAGGTCCAGATACGCAGTATTTT.